This entry is about one TCR beta chain. Its antigen is as yet unknown. The CDR3 consists of 13 residues. Germline V CDR1 and CDR2: SQVTM, ANQGSEA. The data derive from a study of CXCR3-negative and CXCR3-positive naive CD8 T cells. General study results and limits: Naive CXCR3-positive and CXCR3-negative cells shared TRBV-TRBJ usage; memory cells diverged.

With UMI labels, 5' RACE was used to prepare the TRB cDNA libraries. TCRdb re-called the 5' RACE reads and shows each CDR3 protein once, DNA omitted. The sample yields over 100,000 distinct CDR3 sequences, of which the top ten take up about 0.44%. The V call is TRBV29-1, the J call TRBJ2-3; without DNA, the TCRdb call of TRBD1 cannot be checked. Source material: naive CXCR3- CD8+ T cells from blood. Documented subset: CD45RO-CCR7+CD27+CD95- naive CD8+ T cells lacking CXCR3 (TNR3-). The TCR originated in a human donor in good health. Some clones in this sample may be carry-over from other donors' samples. The chain's CDR3 is CSVEGQGPDTQYF.